Reported below is one TCR beta chain. Its matching antigen is unknown. The sample originates from a study of T cell responses to AZD1222 COVID-19 vaccine. Study-wide results and caveats: Reportedly, nearly half of unique spike TCRs recognized epitopes outside B.1.351/B.1.1.7 mutations.

Libraries were prepared by immunoSEQ multiplex PCR; TCRdb keeps only in-frame clonotypes and omits some of them. There are 100,000 to 150,000 clones in the sample; approximately 89% occur only once, and 4.5% to 6% lies in the top ten. V shed 4 bases and J shed 4 bases, with 4 bases lying between them. The CDR3 has 11 amino acids. The germline CDR1 and CDR2 sequences are MNHEY and SVGEGT. The chain recombines TRBV6-2 or TRBV6-3 with TRBJ2-5; D is unresolved. The specimen was peripheral blood, collected on day 0 of AZD1222 vaccination. The receptor's source is an adult in good health. The CDR3 bases are TGTGCCAGCAGTTCTGGAGAGACCCAGTACTTC. It is translated as CASSSGETQYF.